These 23 T cell receptor beta chains were all obtained from the same sample, sequenced in a study of T cell repertoires in cytomegalovirus infection. For these receptors, no antigen is known. TCRdb passed the reads through MiXCR, listing each CDR3 protein once. In the table there are just over 450,000 distinct CDR3 sequences, about two fifths of which are singletons. The source was cultured PBMCs, collected from culture after CMV antigen stimulation. The receptors originated from a human donor in good health (CMV status not recorded). Some clones in this sample may be carry-over from other donors' samples.

The chain has TRBV7-9 and TRBJ1-1; D gene uncertain. The CDR3 runs 18 residues. Trimming took 8 bases from V and 0 from J, leaving 25 bases between them. Germline CDR1 is SEHNR and CDR2 is FQNEAQ (reference sequence). In DNA form, the CDR3 reads TGTGCCAGCCGGCGAGGGCCCCGGGGAAACCGAATGAACACTGAAGCTTTCTTT. Amino acid sequence: CASRRGPRGNRMNTEAFF.

This clonotype was seen more than once but under ten times. The V gene is TRBV12-3 or TRBV12-4, the J gene TRBJ1-4, with a possible D match to TRBD1 (6 bases). V lost 7 bases and J 7 bases, leaving 16 bases between the germline ends. The CDR3 is 14 amino acids. For the CDR3, the DNA is TGTGCCAGCACGACGTGGGGGGGCAGTGAAAAACTGTTTTTT. Its protein product is CASTTWGGSEKLFF.

The chain is built from TRBV27 and TRBJ2-2; maybe TRBD1 (6 bases). Germline CDR1 is MNHEY and CDR2 is SMNVEV (reference sequence). This CDR3 contains 16 residues. Trimming cost V 5 bases and J 5 bases, with 18 bases left between them. DNA for the CDR3: TGTGCCAGCAGTCCGGCCCCAGGGGCGCTTACCGGGGAGCTGTTTTTT. It is translated as CASSPAPGALTGELFF.

This clonotype was seen just once. The chain employs TRBV20-1 and TRBJ1-1; D is possibly TRBD1 (6 bases). Germline CDR1 is DFQATT and CDR2 is SNEGSKA (reference sequence). The length of the CDR3 is 12 residues. V was cut by 7 bases and J by 4 bases, with 13 bases left in between. The CDR3 bases are TGCAGTGGACAGGCCCAGGGCACTGAAGCTTTCTTT. Translation gives CSGQAQGTEAFF.

This clonotype was counted only a few times. The chain recombines TRBV11-2 with TRBJ2-1; TRBD2 matches at 10 bases. There are 20 residues in the CDR3. Germline V gene data show CDR1 as SGHAT and CDR2 as FQNNGV. The V gene end was trimmed by 5 bases and the J gene end by 15 bases; junction bases not matched to a gene: 31. CDR3 protein: CASSQGVILAGGSEWPTSFF. The CDR3 coding sequence is TGTGCCAGCAGCCAAGGAGTAATATTAGCGGGAGGATCCGAGTGGCCAACCTCGTTCTTC.

V and J are TRBV6-5 and TRBJ1-2; D not certain. The germline V and J ends were trimmed by 6 bases and 8 bases, with 16 bases remaining between them. Looked up from germline, CDR1 is MNHEY and CDR2 is SVGAGI. The CDR3 sequence is 13 residues long. The CDR3 is CASRTPVGSGYTF. The CDR3 coding sequence is TGTGCCAGCAGGACCCCGGTGGGCTCGGGCTACACCTTC.

CDR3 coding DNA: TGTGCCAGCAGCTTAACTCCAGAATACGAGCAGTACTTC. Protein product: CASSLTPEYEQYF. This chain uses TRBV7-2 with TRBJ2-7; D is undetermined. With 2 bases removed from V and 4 bases from J, the gap between germline ends came to 9 bases. Germline CDR1 SGHTA, CDR2 FQGNSA. The CDR3 runs to 13 residues.

This clonotype was seen just once. The chain carries TRBV4-3 and TRBJ2-1; perhaps TRBD2 as D (6 bases). V lost 0 bases and J 8 bases, leaving 14 bases between the germline ends. The V gene's germline CDR1 is LGHNA and CDR2 YSLEER. The CDR3 is 15 amino acids. This chain's CDR3 is CASSQDGGDGYEQFF. The CDR3, as DNA: TGCGCCAGCAGCCAAGACGGAGGGGATGGCTATGAGCAGTTCTTC.

The chain has TRBV20-1 and TRBJ2-5; 11 bases match TRBD2. J was trimmed by 5 bases and V by 0 bases; bases with no gene match: 5. There are 15 residues in the CDR3. From germline, CDR1 is DFQATT and CDR2 SNEGSKA (reference sequence). Here the CDR3 DNA reads TGCAGTGCTAGAGATTTAGCGGGAGGGGACGAGACCCAGTACTTC. Translating gives CSARDLAGGDETQYF.

This clonotype occurred once. The V and J genes are TRBV2 and TRBJ1-2, with D hard to call. This CDR3 contains 16 residues. Germline CDR1 reads SNHLY; CDR2 reads FYNNEI. Trimming cost V 7 bases and J 6 bases, with 24 bases left between them. The CDR3, as DNA: TGTGCCAGCACCCAAACTATCTTTTTAAGGGCGGATGGCTACACCTTC. This translates into CASTQTIFLRADGYTF.

J is TRBJ2-3 and V is TRBV7-9; possibly TRBD2 for D (7 bases). CDR3 length equals 14 residues. Trimming removed 6 bases at V and 4 bases at J, with 14 bases between. Looked up from germline, CDR1 is SEHNR and CDR2 is FQNEAQ (reference sequence). CDR3 region: CASSGGALADTQYF. The CDR3 DNA reads as TGTGCCAGCAGTGGGGGGGCCTTGGCAGATACGCAGTATTTT.

This clonotype is a singleton in its sample. The chain joins TRBV6-6 to TRBJ2-2, with 7 bases fitting TRBD2. V shed 3 bases, J shed 5 bases, and the junction held 3 bases outside the gene matches. The CDR3 totals 14 residues. CDR1 is MNHNY and CDR2 is SVGAGI in the germline V gene (reference sequence). The CDR3 region is CASSYGEGTGELFF. The CDR3 nucleotides read TGTGCCAGCAGTTATGGGGAGGGGACCGGGGAGCTGTTTTTT.

This clonotype was observed a handful of times. The chain carries TRBV7-2 and TRBJ1-5; perhaps TRBD1 as D (6 bases). Germline V gene lookup returns CDR1 SGHTA and CDR2 FQGNSA. Trimming took 1 base from V and 0 from J, leaving 10 bases between them. The length of the CDR3 is 16 residues. The CDR3 DNA follows: TGTGCCAGCAGCTTAGGCAGGGGTCCTAGCAATCAGCCCCAGCATTTT. Protein product: CASSLGRGPSNQPQHF.

For this clonotype: Relative to the germline gene, one junction end is altered; a read error may explain this. The chain's CDR3 is CAISSRTDPEAQYF. The DNA of the CDR3 is TGTGCCATCAGCTCCAGGACGGATCCCGAGGCCCAGTACTTC. The chain employs TRBV5-4 and TRBJ2-5; no clear D. Germline CDR1 SGHNT, CDR2 YYREEE (reference sequence). The length of the CDR3 is 14 residues. Together with reference TRBV5-4 and TRBJ2-5, the CDR3 gives the full variable domain: ETGVTQSPTHLIKTRGQQVTLRCSSQSGHNTVSWYQQALGQGPQFIFQYYREEENGRGNFPPRFSGLQFPNYSSELNVNALELDDSALYLCAISSRTDPEAQYFGPGTRLLVL.

This chain connects TRBV7-2 to TRBJ1-3; D not certain. Germline lookup yields CDR1 SGHTA and CDR2 FQGNSA. The CDR3 runs 15 residues. Trimming cost V 2 bases and J 0 bases, with 8 bases left between them. CDR3 DNA: TGTGCCAGCAGCTTAAGGAGCGGCTCTGGAAACACCATATATTTT. It codes for CASSLRSGSGNTIYF. The whole variable domain, remainder taken from reference TRBV7-2 and TRBJ1-3, is GAGVSQSPSNKVTEKGKDVELRCDPISGHTALYWYRQSLGQGLEFLIYFQGNSAPDKSGLPSDRFSAERTGGSVSTLTIQRTQQEDSAVYLCASSLRSGSGNTIYFGEGSWLTVV.

The J gene is TRBJ2-7, the V gene TRBV12-3 or TRBV12-4; 7 nucleotides agree with TRBD1. The CDR3 length is 15 residues. V lost 5 bases, J lost 1 base, and 8 bases stayed unmatched. The CDR3 DNA sequence: TGTGCCAGCAGTGACAGGGCATGGTCTTCCTACGAGCAGTACTTC. Encoded protein: CASSDRAWSSYEQYF.

This clonotype was detected only a few times. J is TRBJ2-7 and V is TRBV10-3, with TRBD2 as a possible D gene (6 bases). Trimming pared 4 bases from V and 1 base from J, leaving 8 bases between. Germline V CDR1 and CDR2: ENHRY, SYGVKD. This CDR3 contains 13 residues. CDR3 protein: CAISAGRSYEQYF. CDR3 nucleotide sequence: TGTGCCATCAGTGCTGGGAGGTCCTACGAGCAGTACTTC.

The chain combines TRBV7-6 with TRBJ1-6; 8 bases are shared with TRBD1. J was trimmed by 6 bases and V by 0 bases; bases with no gene match: 7. The length of the CDR3 is 17 residues. CDR1 and CDR2 (germline): SGHVS, FNYEAQ. The chain's CDR3 is CASSLAPLDRVNSPLHF. CDR3 nucleotide sequence: TGTGCCAGCAGCTTAGCCCCTCTGGACAGGGTTAATTCACCCCTCCACTTT.

This clonotype was seen once. This rearrangement joins TRBV19 to TRBJ2-1; 9 bases line up with TRBD2. From germline, CDR1 is LNHDA and CDR2 SQIVND (reference sequence). There are 17 residues in the CDR3. V shed 3 bases and J 2 bases; nucleotides not matched to a gene: 8. The CDR3 here is CASSIGVAGVTYNEQFF. The CDR3 nucleotides read TGTGCCAGTAGTATTGGTGTAGCGGGGGTGACCTACAATGAGCAGTTCTTC.

The chain links TRBV18 to TRBJ2-5; 9 positions match TRBD1. J lost 3 bases, V lost 2 bases, and 10 bases had no gene match. The germline CDR1 and CDR2 sequences are KGHSH and LQKENI. The CDR3 has 17 amino acids. CDR3 loop: CASSPKYGQGTKETQYF. CDR3 DNA sequence: TGTGCCAGCTCACCAAAGTACGGACAGGGGACTAAAGAGACCCAGTACTTC.

V usage is TRBV12-3 or TRBV12-4 and J usage is TRBJ1-6; D ambiguous. The CDR3 is made up of 12 amino acids. The ends were cut back, 6 bases at V and 16 bases at J, with 16 bases in the middle. The CDR3: CASRETRGCLHF. The DNA for the CDR3 is TGTGCCAGCAGAGAGACACGAGGATGTCTCCACTTT.

The chain combines TRBV6-1 with TRBJ2-5; tentatively, D is TRBD2 (5 bases). With 4 bases removed from V and 7 bases from J, the gap between germline ends came to 13 bases. The CDR3 consists of 13 residues. In germline, CDR1 is MNHNS, CDR2 SASEGT. CDR3 DNA: TGTGCCAGCAGTGTTCGGACTCTAAGGACCCAGTACTTC. It translates to CASSVRTLRTQYF.

This chain uses TRBV27 with TRBJ1-2, with a tentative D call TRBD1 (6 bases). Trimming took off 6 bases at V and 5 bases at J, with 13 bases between the two ends. CDR1 is MNHEY and CDR2 is SMNVEV in the germline V gene (reference sequence). This CDR3 has 13 residues. CDR3: CASSPGDYYGYTF. Here the CDR3 DNA reads TGTGCCAGCAGCCCAGGGGACTATTATGGCTACACCTTC.